These 32 T cell receptor beta chains were sequenced from one sample in a study of blood T cell repertoires in COVID-19. Repertoires were generated with immunoSEQ multiplex PCR, while TCRdb's copy carries only in-frame clones and drops some. The sample shows roughly 250,000 clones, roughly nine tenths of them seen only once. Sequencing was carried out using peripheral blood. Every receptor here comes from a man aged 40-49 years who had recovered from COVID-19.

As concerns this clone: Other nucleotide sequences from this sample produce the same CDR3. V and J are TRBV5-1 and TRBJ2-3; 10 nucleotides match TRBD1. V was pared by 3 bases and J by 2 bases, with 3 bases of the junction left unmatched. The CDR3 loop spans 15 amino acids. CDR1 and CDR2 from the germline V gene are SGHRS and YFSETQ. The CDR3 protein is CASSSGTGVTDTQYF. CDR3 bases: TGCGCCAGCAGCTCCGGGACAGGGGTCACAGATACGCAGTATTTT.

V gene TRBV5-6 combines with J gene TRBJ2-5; no firm D call. Trimming pared 2 bases from V and 2 bases from J, leaving 10 bases between. Germline V gives CDR1 SGHDT, CDR2 YYEEEE. The CDR3 loop spans 14 amino acids. The CDR3 region has the DNA TGTGCCAGCAGCTTTCTCTCGCGGCAAGAGACCCAGTACTTC. Its protein product is CASSFLSRQETQYF.

CDR3: CASSLAPGVEQYF. The CDR3 DNA is TGCGCCAGCAGCTTGGCTCCAGGGGTCGAGCAGTACTTC. This chain joins TRBV5-1 and TRBJ2-7, with a tentative D call TRBD1 (6 bases). The CDR3 is 13 amino acids. Looked up from germline, CDR1 is SGHRS and CDR2 is YFSETQ. The V end lost 0 bases, the J end lost 6 bases, and 10 bases lay between the germline ends.

With respect to this clone: Germline and junction disagree at one end, which may indicate a read error. The V and J genes are TRBV29-1 and TRBJ2-7; D is ambiguous. The germline V gene encodes CDR1 SQVTM and CDR2 ANQGSEA. CDR3 length: 14 amino acids. The CDR3 sequence is CSAADHRVHLALGF. The DNA for the CDR3 is TGCAGCGCAGCAGACCATCGGGTCCACCTGGCTCTGGGCTTC.

This clone was observed a few times. Distinct nucleotide sequences in the sample also encode this CDR3. This chain uses TRBV4-1 with TRBJ1-1; D unresolved. CDR1 is MGHRA and CDR2 is YSYEKL in the germline V gene. V was cut by 4 bases and J by 5 bases, with 11 bases left in between. This CDR3 region has 13 residues. CDR3 in amino acids: CASSRDRGTEAFF. The DNA for the CDR3 is TGCGCCAGCAGCCGAGACCGGGGAACTGAAGCTTTCTTT.

The rearrangement joins TRBV7-9 to TRBJ2-2; 7 positions match TRBD1. There are 14 residues in the CDR3. Looked up from germline, CDR1 is SEHNR and CDR2 is FQNEAQ (reference sequence). Trimming took 3 bases from V and 6 from J; bases not matched to a gene: 4. CDR3 DNA: TGTGCCAGCAGCTTGACAGGGTCCGCCGGGGAGCTGTTTTTT. As protein: CASSLTGSAGELFF.

The gene calls are TRBV19 and TRBJ2-4, with D maybe TRBD1 (5 bases). Germline-derived CDR1 and CDR2 are LNHDA and SQIVND (reference sequence). V shed 2 bases and J shed 0 bases, with 20 bases lying between them. The CDR3 is 19 residues long. The CDR3 is CASSILIQGPSLAKNIQYF. CDR3 nucleotide sequence: TGTGCCAGTAGTATACTTATCCAGGGCCCAAGTCTAGCCAAAAACATTCAGTACTTC.

The chain is built from TRBV29-1 and TRBJ2-7, with a weak D call TRBD1 (6 bases). Trimming cost V 6 bases and J 3 bases, with 15 bases left between them. Per the germline V gene, CDR1 is SQVTM and CDR2 is ANQGSEA. The CDR3 is 13 residues long. The CDR3 DNA reads TGCAGCGTCGCTCACGCAGGGGACTACGAGCAGTACTTC. Residues: CSVAHAGDYEQYF.

This sequence joins TRBV18 and TRBJ2-5; 9 bases align to TRBD1. Germline CDR1 and CDR2: KGHSH and LQKENI. The trim removed 3 bases at V and 6 bases at J, leaving 8 bases unmatched. The CDR3 runs to 15 residues. For the CDR3, the DNA is TGTGCCAGCTCACCCCCCGGGACAGGGAGACAGACCCAGTACTTC. It specifies CASSPPGTGRQTQYF.

The chain has TRBV12-3 or TRBV12-4 and TRBJ2-7; 8 bases align to TRBD1. J was trimmed by 6 bases and V by 5 bases; bases with no gene match: 3. The CDR3 has 12 residues. The CDR3: CASSPGGVEQYF. The CDR3 DNA sequence: TGTGCCAGCAGTCCAGGGGGCGTCGAGCAGTACTTC.

This clone was observed a single time. The chain combines TRBV19 with TRBJ1-4, with a possible D match to TRBD1 (6 bases). CDR3 size: 17 residues. Trimming took 3 bases from V and 4 from J, leaving 18 bases between them. Germline V lookup: CDR1 LNHDA, CDR2 SQIVND (reference sequence). CDR3 loop: CASSIGVVGQYNEKLFF. The CDR3 coding sequence is TGTGCCAGTAGTATCGGTGTCGTTGGACAGTATAATGAAAAACTGTTTTTT. Drawing the rest from reference TRBV19 and TRBJ1-4, the complete variable domain is DGGITQSPKYLFRKEGQNVTLSCEQNLNHDAMYWYRQDPGQGLRLIYYSQIVNDFQKGDIAEGYSVSREKKESFPLTVTSAQKNPTAFYLCASSIGVVGQYNEKLFFGSGTQLSVL.

The rearrangement joins TRBV7-3 to TRBJ2-5; 13 nucleotides line up with TRBD2. The CDR3 has 15 residues. Germline V gives CDR1 SGHTA, CDR2 FQGTGA. The trim removed 1 base at V and 4 bases at J, leaving 0 bases unmatched. DNA for the CDR3: TGTGCCAGCAGCTTAAGGACTAGCGGGGGAGAGACCCAGTACTTC. Translating it yields CASSLRTSGGETQYF.

V gene TRBV19 combines with J gene TRBJ2-3; D unresolved. The CDR3 extends over 17 amino acids. Germline CDR1 and CDR2: LNHDA and SQIVND (reference sequence). Trimming removed 3 bases from V and 5 bases from J, with 21 bases in between. The CDR3 loop reads CASSISSTWLSEDTQYF. CDR3 sequence (DNA): TGTGCCAGTAGTATTTCCTCGACTTGGTTATCTGAAGATACGCAGTATTTT.

The chain uses TRBV5-8 and TRBJ2-3; 14 bases fit TRBD2. CDR1 is SGHTS, CDR2 YDEGEE, per germline. CDR3 length: 20 residues. After removal of 0 bases from V and 1 base from J, the junction contained 10 bases not matched to a gene. In DNA form, the CDR3 reads TGTGCCAGCAGCTTGGGACTAGCGGGAGGGCCGGCCCTACGCACAGATACGCAGTATTTT. Translating gives CASSLGLAGGPALRTDTQYF.

The chain recombines TRBV5-1 with TRBJ1-2, with D possibly TRBD1 on 6 matching bases. The CDR3 totals 14 residues. V was pared by 0 bases and J by 2 bases, with 8 bases between. Germline CDR1 reads SGHRS; CDR2 reads YFSETQ. CDR3: CASSLGQANYGYTF. CDR3 nucleotides: TGCGCCAGCAGCTTGGGACAGGCCAACTATGGCTACACCTTC.

This clone has just a few counts. The chain carries TRBV18 and TRBJ2-2; unclear D gene. This CDR3 is 15 amino acids long. The germline V and J ends were trimmed by 3 bases and 5 bases, with 13 bases remaining between them. Germline-derived CDR1 and CDR2 are KGHSH and LQKENI. This chain's CDR3 is CASSPSKSWTGELFF. The CDR3 bases are TGTGCCAGCTCACCGAGTAAGAGTTGGACCGGGGAGCTGTTTTTT.

V is TRBV3-1 (or the pseudogene TRBV3-2) and J is TRBJ2-7; TRBD2 matches at 8 bases. The CDR3 runs 16 residues. The V and J ends lost 7 bases and 0 bases, in that order; junction bases with no gene match: 11. Germline V gives CDR1 LGHDT, CDR2 YNNKEL (reference sequence). The CDR3 reads CASTPRRTSGSYEQYF. The CDR3 bases are TGTGCCAGCACCCCTCGGAGAACTAGCGGCTCCTACGAGCAGTACTTC.

The genes are TRBV7-9 and TRBJ2-2; D unclear. The CDR3 has 10 residues. Looked up from germline, CDR1 is SEHNR and CDR2 is FQNEAQ (reference sequence). Trimming pared 8 bases from V and 6 bases from J, leaving 4 bases between. CDR3 amino acids: CASLPGELFF. The DNA of the CDR3 is TGTGCCAGCCTCCCCGGGGAGCTGTTTTTT.

The chain employs TRBV11-2 and TRBJ2-3, with a possible D match to TRBD2 (5 bases). V lost 4 bases and J lost 3, with 17 bases in between. Germline loops: CDR1 SGHAT, CDR2 FQNNGV. The length of the CDR3 is 16 residues. CDR3 region: CASSSRRGYGTDTQYF. CDR3 sequence (DNA): TGTGCCAGCAGCTCTCGCCGCGGGTACGGGACAGATACGCAGTATTTT.

The rearrangement joins TRBV7-9 to TRBJ1-6, with D perhaps matching TRBD1 (5 bases). CDR3 length: 15 amino acids. The germline V gene has CDR1 SEHNR and CDR2 FQNEAQ (reference sequence). With 1 base removed from V and 7 bases from J, the gap between germline ends came to 11 bases. CDR3 region: CASSLVRGGNSPLHF. The CDR3 DNA follows: TGTGCCAGCAGCTTAGTGAGGGGAGGGAATTCACCCCTCCACTTT.

V usage is TRBV28 and J usage is TRBJ2-3; D is unresolved. Trimming took off 4 bases at V and 6 bases at J, with 8 bases between the two ends. The CDR3 sequence is 12 residues long. In germline, CDR1 is MDHEN, CDR2 SYDVKM. CDR3 residues: CASSSLRDTQYF. CDR3 in DNA: TGTGCCAGCAGTTCCCTTCGGGATACGCAGTATTTT.

This clone was counted only a few times. V and J are TRBV6-2 or TRBV6-3 and TRBJ1-3, with TRBD1 matching 8 bases. J was trimmed by 1 base and V by 2 bases; bases with no gene match: 10. Germline CDR1 MNHEY, CDR2 SVGEGT. This CDR3 spans 18 amino acids. The CDR3 sequence is CASSYRPGTGQSGNTIYF. CDR3 in DNA: TGTGCCAGCAGTTACCGTCCCGGGACAGGTCAATCTGGAAACACCATATATTTT.

J is TRBJ2-1 and V is TRBV9; the match to TRBD1 covers 7 bases. This CDR3 contains 15 residues. Trimming at V came to 4 bases and at J to 8 bases, leaving 12 bases not matched to a gene. Germline lookup yields CDR1 SGDLS and CDR2 YYNGEE. In nucleotides, the CDR3 is TGTGCCAGCAGCAGAAAGACAGGGTTTATCGATGAGCAGTTCTTC. This gives the protein CASSRKTGFIDEQFF.

The chain combines TRBV9 with TRBJ1-1; no clear D. The CDR3 runs 13 residues. V gave up 4 bases and J gave up 0 bases, with 7 bases separating them. CDR1 is SGDLS and CDR2 is YYNGEE in the germline V gene. CDR3 DNA sequence: TGTGCCAGCAGCCCCGTCCTGAACACTGAAGCTTTCTTT. Encoded protein: CASSPVLNTEAFF.

V usage is TRBV5-1 and J usage is TRBJ1-2; no definite D call. CDR1 and CDR2 (germline): SGHRS, YFSETQ. The CDR3 has 14 amino acids. V was shortened by 0 bases and J by 8 bases, with 14 bases between the two germline ends. The CDR3 is CASSLVAGPAGYTF. CDR3 nucleotides: TGCGCCAGCAGCTTGGTAGCGGGCCCCGCCGGCTACACCTTC.

The rearrangement uses TRBV6-1 and TRBJ1-5, with 9 nucleotides matching TRBD1. V trimming: 3 bases; J trimming: 1 base; junction bases outside the gene matches: 1. In germline, CDR1 is MNHNS, CDR2 SASEGT. This CDR3 is built from 15 residues. This chain's CDR3 is CASSDGQGSNQPQHF. The CDR3 coding sequence is TGTGCCAGCAGTGACGGACAGGGGAGCAATCAGCCCCAGCATTTT.

J is TRBJ1-2 and V is TRBV19, with TRBD1 matching 7 bases. CDR1 is LNHDA, CDR2 SQIVND, per germline (reference sequence). V shed 2 bases and J 2 bases; nucleotides not matched to a gene: 2. The CDR3 loop spans 14 amino acids. Written as DNA, the CDR3 is TGTGCCAGTAGTATAAGGGGGCCGAACTATGGCTACACCTTC. Translation gives CASSIRGPNYGYTF. Combining the CDR3 with reference TRBV19 and TRBJ1-2 gives the whole variable domain DGGITQSPKYLFRKEGQNVTLSCEQNLNHDAMYWYRQDPGQGLRLIYYSQIVNDFQKGDIAEGYSVSREKKESFPLTVTSAQKNPTAFYLCASSIRGPNYGYTFGSGTRLTVV.

This chain uses TRBV9 with TRBJ2-2; D might be TRBD1 (5 bases). The CDR3 has 15 amino acids. V was clipped by 6 bases and J by 4 bases, with 16 bases between them. Germline V gene sequence: CDR1 SGDLS, CDR2 YYNGEE. The CDR3 nucleotides are TGTGCCAGCAACAGGCCCCCGTCGGGCACCGGGGAGCTGTTTTTT. The encoded protein is CASNRPPSGTGELFF.

This clone was counted only a few times. V and J are TRBV30 and TRBJ1-5, with D possibly matching TRBD1 (5 bases). Germline V gene data show CDR1 as GTSNPN and CDR2 as SVGIG (reference sequence). This CDR3 has 13 amino acids. The ends were cut back, 1 base at V and 5 bases at J, with 9 bases in the middle. Here the CDR3 DNA reads TGTGCCTGGAGTGAACAGGCCCATCAGCCCCAGCATTTT. It encodes CAWSEQAHQPQHF. Full variable domain (rest looked up from reference TRBV30 and TRBJ1-5): SQTIHQWPATLVQPVGSPLSLECTVEGTSNPNLYWYRQAAGRGLQLLFYSVGIGQISSEVPQNLSASRPQDRQFILSSKKLLLSDSGFYLCAWSEQAHQPQHFGDGTRLSIL.

The CDR3 sequence is CASSLVGAGGPHEQFF. In nucleotides, the CDR3 is TGCGCCAGCAGCTTGGTAGGAGCGGGAGGGCCCCATGAGCAGTTCTTC. This chain links TRBV5-1 with TRBJ2-1; TRBD2 agrees at 10 bases. The V gene end was trimmed by 0 bases and the J gene end by 8 bases; junction bases not matched to a gene: 8. This CDR3 region has 16 residues. The germline CDR1 and CDR2 sequences are SGHRS and YFSETQ.

The rearrangement uses TRBV27 and TRBJ2-7, with D tentatively TRBD1 (5 bases). Trimming took off 6 bases at V and 7 bases at J, with 22 bases between the two ends. Germline V gene lookup returns CDR1 MNHEY and CDR2 SMNVEV (reference sequence). This CDR3 spans 15 amino acids. The CDR3 DNA sequence: TGTGCCAGCAGCCCGTTGCCTCAGGGAAGTTGGGAGCAGTACTTC. The encoded protein is CASSPLPQGSWEQYF.

The V call is TRBV7-8, the J call TRBJ2-7; 12 nucleotides match TRBD2. Per the germline V gene, CDR1 is SGHVS and CDR2 is FQNEAQ. CDR3 length equals 16 residues. Trimming at V came to 5 bases and at J to 6 bases, leaving 11 bases not matched to a gene. As DNA, the CDR3 is TGTGCCAGCAGCCTGAGAGGGCTAGCGGGAGGGGGCGAGCAGTACTTC. Its protein product is CASSLRGLAGGGEQYF.